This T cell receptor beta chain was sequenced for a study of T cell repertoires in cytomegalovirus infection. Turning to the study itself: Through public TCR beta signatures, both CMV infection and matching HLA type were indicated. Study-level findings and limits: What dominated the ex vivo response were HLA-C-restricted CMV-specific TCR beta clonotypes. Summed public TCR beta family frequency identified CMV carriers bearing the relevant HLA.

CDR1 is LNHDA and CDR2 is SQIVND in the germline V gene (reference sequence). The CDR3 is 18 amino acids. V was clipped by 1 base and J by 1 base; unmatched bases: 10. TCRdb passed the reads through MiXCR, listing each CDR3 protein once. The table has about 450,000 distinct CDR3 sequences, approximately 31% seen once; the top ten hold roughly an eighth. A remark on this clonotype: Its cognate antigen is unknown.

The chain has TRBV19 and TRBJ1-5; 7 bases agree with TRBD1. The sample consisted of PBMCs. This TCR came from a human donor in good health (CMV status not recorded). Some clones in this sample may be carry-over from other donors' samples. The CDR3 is CASSIVLMRQGSNQPQHF. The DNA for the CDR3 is TGTGCCAGTAGTATAGTTCTGATGAGACAGGGAAGCAATCAGCCCCAGCATTTT.